This TCR beta chain was obtained from a study of chemoradiotherapy in HPV16-positive cancers (dated 2022 in TCRdb). Concerning the study at large: Functional T-cell assays on cells from a couple of HPV16-positive patients defined candidate HPV-specific T-cell clones and common TCR motifs. The study set out to ask whether T-cell immunity against the HPV oncoproteins E6 and E7 changes over the course of chemoradiotherapy and whether that immunity affects survival. Next, the candidate HPV-specific TCRs and motifs were followed in TCR repertoires from around 93 patients with HPV-related cancers.

To note about this clone: The antigen it recognizes is unknown. Base quality data are lacking; no much larger clone is found one base away.

On the study overall, not on this receptor specifically: Expansion of candidate HPV-specific clones and E7-related TCR motifs was observed in the tumor microenvironment during treatment, whereas no such expansion was observed for non-HPV-specific T cells. Among HPV16-positive patients, expansion of HPV-responsive T cells during chemoradiotherapy was associated with better recurrence-free survival. The functional definition of HPV-specific T cells came from only a couple of HPV16-positive patients, and the survival association was reported for HPV16-positive patients.

Repertoires were sampled repeatedly over the course of chemoradiotherapy so that clonal expansion in the tumor microenvironment could be followed. In the germline V gene, CDR1 corresponds to MDHEN and CDR2 to SYDVKM. From V the trimming removes 5 bases and from J it removes 5 bases, while the gene matches leave 14 bases of the junction unaccounted for. The CDR3 numbers 17 residues from cysteine through phenylalanine. The sequence is cut down to CDR3 DNA, 51 bases in frame from base 1. The library was prepared using the immunoSEQ multiplex PCR assay. TCRdb obtained this table from immuneACCESS and retained in-frame rearrangements with V and J assigned. These tables miss some clones; where compared with another copy, unresolved V genes account for less than half of the shortfall, and the remainder is unexplained. For this sample the table gives 8,300 or so clones, of which roughly 70% were detected only once. The ten largest account for roughly a tenth of the sample.

The receptor was derived from a human donor with HPV-associated anogenital cancer. Here the chain combines TRBV28 and TRBJ2-1; TRBD2 matches 8 bases in the middle. The sample consisted of tumor tissue, taken from a patient who underwent chemoradiotherapy. The CDR3 protein: CASSPQAGRGADNEQFF. The nucleotide sequence is given as TGTGCCAGCAGTCCCCAGGCCGGGCGGGGGGCCGACAATGAGCAGTTCTTC.